Following are 18 T cell receptor beta chains from one sample sequenced in a study of blood T cell repertoires in COVID-19. Here immunoSEQ multiplex PCR was the method, and the copy in TCRdb shows in-frame clones only, minus some. The table shows 50,000 or so clones, with approximately 91% occurring only once. The sample was peripheral blood. These receptor sequences come from a woman aged 80 or over with acute or convalescent COVID-19.

This sequence joins TRBV4-1 and TRBJ2-3; 7 bases align to TRBD2. With 0 bases clipped from V and 4 bases from J, the junction kept 7 bases outside the gene matches. The germline V gene encodes CDR1 MGHRA and CDR2 YSYEKL. This CDR3 spans 16 amino acids. CDR3 nucleotides: TGCGCCAGCAGCCAAGAGGGAGGGAACGGCGCAGATACGCAGTATTTT. Translation: CASSQEGGNGADTQYF.

V gene TRBV6-2 or TRBV6-3 combines with J gene TRBJ2-6, with no clear D. There are 15 residues in the CDR3. V lost 6 bases and J lost 0, with 9 bases in between. Germline-derived CDR1 and CDR2 are MNHEY and SVGEGT. Here the CDR3 reads CASSEQLSGANVLTF. The CDR3, as DNA: TGTGCCAGCAGCGAACAGCTCTCTGGGGCCAACGTCCTGACTTTC.

V and J are TRBV21-1 and TRBJ2-5; TRBD1, the table's D call, lacks a check against the DNA. TRBV21-1 counts as a pseudogene. The CDR3 sequence is 15 residues long. The CDR3 coding sequence is TGTGCCAGCAGCAAAGCTTCAGGGTCCCAAGAGACCCAGTACTTC. It specifies CASSKASGSQETQYF.

J is TRBJ2-1 and V is TRBV5-6; D may be TRBD2 (6 bases). Germline CDR1 is SGHDT and CDR2 is YYEEEE. Trimming shortened V by 1 base and J by 0 bases, and 17 bases separated the two germline ends. There are 18 residues in the CDR3. The DNA of the CDR3 is TGTGCCAGCAGCTTGCGCTACTCGGGAGTGAGCTCCTACAATGAGCAGTTCTTC. Translating gives CASSLRYSGVSSYNEQFF.

The chain links TRBV5-1 to TRBJ2-1; 7 bases are shared with TRBD1. The CDR3 consists of 14 residues. Germline CDR1 reads SGHRS; CDR2 reads YFSETQ. V shed 4 bases and J 12 bases; nucleotides not matched to a gene: 13. The CDR3 here is CASSPGTDGLGQFF. The CDR3 bases are TGCGCCAGCAGCCCCGGGACAGATGGCTTGGGGCAGTTCTTC.

The J gene is TRBJ2-5, the V gene TRBV29-1; D is undetermined. This CDR3 contains 10 residues. V was shortened by 4 bases and J by 5 bases, with 5 bases between the two germline ends. Per the germline V gene, CDR1 is SQVTM and CDR2 is ANQGSEA. The CDR3 is CSVGRETQYF. The CDR3 region has the DNA TGCAGCGTTGGGCGGGAGACCCAGTACTTC.

V usage is TRBV5-4 and J usage is TRBJ2-2; 7 bases agree with TRBD2. J gave up 4 bases and V 5 bases, and 11 bases lay outside the gene matches. Germline loops: CDR1 SGHNT, CDR2 YYREEE (reference sequence). CDR3 size: 16 residues. The CDR3 spells CASSPPGTIPTGELFF. The DNA for the CDR3 is TGTGCCAGCAGTCCCCCCGGGACTATCCCCACCGGGGAGCTGTTTTTT. Filled out from reference TRBV5-4 and TRBJ2-2, the complete variable domain reads ETGVTQSPTHLIKTRGQQVTLRCSSQSGHNTVSWYQQALGQGPQFIFQYYREEENGRGNFPPRFSGLQFPNYSSELNVNALELDDSALYLCASSPPGTIPTGELFFGEGSRLTVL.

This clone appeared once. This rearrangement joins TRBV5-6 to TRBJ1-2; possible D gene TRBD1, 6 bases. The germline V gene encodes CDR1 SGHDT and CDR2 YYEEEE. Between the trimmed V and J ends, which lost 5 bases and 7 bases, there was a span of 18 bases. CDR3 size: 14 residues. The CDR3 DNA follows: TGTGCCAGCAGTTATTGGGGACAATTCGGTGGCTACACCTTC. The encoded protein is CASSYWGQFGGYTF.

The chain carries TRBV6-2 or TRBV6-3 and TRBJ2-1; tentatively, D is TRBD1 (5 bases). V lost 5 bases to trimming and J lost 4 bases, with 15 bases between them. The germline gives CDR1 MNHEY, CDR2 SVGEGT. The CDR3 contains 15 residues. The CDR3 nucleotides read TGTGCCAGCAGTCGCAGGGATTCCGATTACAATGAGCAGTTCTTC. Translation: CASSRRDSDYNEQFF.

The chain is built from TRBV5-4 and TRBJ2-1, with 7 bases matching TRBD2. This CDR3 is built from 16 residues. The germline V gene encodes CDR1 SGHNT and CDR2 YYREEE (reference sequence). Trimming cost V 1 base and J 9 bases; bases outside gene matches: 13. The CDR3 loop is CASSLSTSVSVGEQFF. The CDR3 DNA follows: TGTGCCAGCAGCTTGAGTACTAGCGTTTCAGTGGGTGAGCAGTTCTTC.

V gene TRBV4-3 combines with J gene TRBJ2-2; 9 bases fit TRBD2. The CDR3 has 16 amino acids. V shed 1 base and J 2 bases; nucleotides not matched to a gene: 2. Germline lookup yields CDR1 LGHNA and CDR2 YSLEER. CDR3: CASSQALAGNTGELFF. In DNA, the CDR3 is TGCGCCAGCAGCCAAGCACTAGCGGGCAACACCGGGGAGCTGTTTTTT.

The CDR3 DNA is TGCGCCAGCAGCTTGGCCAGCGGCCAGGGAGGGACTGAAGCTTTCTTT. This gives the protein CASSLASGQGGTEAFF. V usage is TRBV5-1 and J usage is TRBJ1-1; D is possibly TRBD1 (5 bases). Per the germline V gene, CDR1 is SGHRS and CDR2 is YFSETQ. CDR3 length: 16 residues. The V end lost 0 bases, the J end lost 5 bases, and 17 bases lay between the germline ends. The entire variable domain, with the rest obtained from reference TRBV5-1 and TRBJ1-1, is as follows: KAGVTQTPRYLIKTRGQQVTLSCSPISGHRSVSWYQQTPGQGLQFLFEYFSETQRNKGNFPGRFSGRQFSNSRSEMNVSTLELGDSALYLCASSLASGQGGTEAFFGQGTRLTVV.

V is TRBV3-1 (or the pseudogene TRBV3-2) and J is TRBJ2-7, with 14 bases that match TRBD2. Germline lookup yields CDR1 LGHDT and CDR2 YNNKEL (reference sequence). This CDR3 comprises 19 residues. With 0 bases clipped from V and 1 base from J, the junction kept 8 bases outside the gene matches. CDR3: CASSQEGLAGVGRSYEQYF. CDR3 nucleotide sequence: TGTGCCAGCAGCCAAGAGGGACTAGCGGGAGTGGGAAGGTCCTACGAGCAGTACTTC.

This clone appeared a single time. CDR3 region: CASTKGTSGREETQYF. CDR3 coding DNA: TGTGCCAGCACCAAAGGGACTAGCGGGAGGGAAGAGACCCAGTACTTC. J is TRBJ2-5 and V is TRBV2; 16 positions agree with TRBD2. V shed 7 bases, J shed 3 bases, and the junction held 5 bases outside the gene matches. In germline, CDR1 is SNHLY, CDR2 FYNNEI. The CDR3 is 16 residues long.

J is TRBJ1-2 and V is TRBV5-1, with D possibly being TRBD1 (6 bases). V was clipped by 0 bases and J by 5 bases, with 11 bases between them. Looked up from germline, CDR1 is SGHRS and CDR2 is YFSETQ. The CDR3 is 14 residues long. Here the CDR3 DNA reads TGCGCCAGCAGCTTGGTTCCAGGGGAGTATGGCTACACCTTC. Translated: CASSLVPGEYGYTF.

The rearrangement joins TRBV29-1 to TRBJ2-2; D may be TRBD1 (6 bases). CDR3 length: 14 amino acids. Germline values: CDR1 SQVTM, CDR2 ANQGSEA. Trimming stripped 5 bases from V and 2 bases from J, with 12 bases between. CDR3 sequence (DNA): TGCAGCGTTCAGACAGGAGTAAACACCGGGGAGCTGTTTTTT. This encodes CSVQTGVNTGELFF.

The V gene is TRBV28, the J gene TRBJ2-7, with unresolved D. The V and J ends lost 2 bases and 4 bases respectively, with 12 bases between them. CDR1 and CDR2 from the germline V gene are MDHEN and SYDVKM. This CDR3 has 14 amino acids. The CDR3 DNA follows: TGTGCCAGCAGTTTAGGAACAGTAGGTTACGAGCAGTACTTC. Amino acids: CASSLGTVGYEQYF.

The chain couples TRBV6-2 or TRBV6-3 to TRBJ2-7, with a tentative D call TRBD2 (5 bases). The CDR3 sequence is 15 residues long. V gave up 0 bases and J gave up 2 bases, with 11 bases separating them. CDR1 MNHEY and CDR2 SVGEGT come from the germline V gene. The CDR3 sequence is CASSYSRAGTYEQYF. In nucleotides, the CDR3 is TGTGCCAGCAGTTACTCGAGGGCTGGGACCTACGAGCAGTACTTC.